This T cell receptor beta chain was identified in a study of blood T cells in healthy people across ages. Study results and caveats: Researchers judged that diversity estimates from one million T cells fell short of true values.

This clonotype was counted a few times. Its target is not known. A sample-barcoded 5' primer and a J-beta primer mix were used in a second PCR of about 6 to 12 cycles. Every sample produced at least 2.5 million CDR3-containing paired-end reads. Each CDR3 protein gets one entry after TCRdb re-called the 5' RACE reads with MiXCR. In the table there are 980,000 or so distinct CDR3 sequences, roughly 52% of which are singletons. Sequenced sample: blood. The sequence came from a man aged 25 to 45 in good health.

CDR3 sequence: CSVVETKETQYF. CDR3 nucleotides: TGCAGCGTTGTTGAGACAAAAGAGACCCAGTACTTC. The rearrangement links TRBV29-1 to TRBJ2-5, with D uncertain. Germline CDR1 and CDR2: SQVTM and ANQGSEA. Trimming shortened V by 4 bases and J by 3 bases, and 9 bases separated the two germline ends. The CDR3 runs 12 residues.